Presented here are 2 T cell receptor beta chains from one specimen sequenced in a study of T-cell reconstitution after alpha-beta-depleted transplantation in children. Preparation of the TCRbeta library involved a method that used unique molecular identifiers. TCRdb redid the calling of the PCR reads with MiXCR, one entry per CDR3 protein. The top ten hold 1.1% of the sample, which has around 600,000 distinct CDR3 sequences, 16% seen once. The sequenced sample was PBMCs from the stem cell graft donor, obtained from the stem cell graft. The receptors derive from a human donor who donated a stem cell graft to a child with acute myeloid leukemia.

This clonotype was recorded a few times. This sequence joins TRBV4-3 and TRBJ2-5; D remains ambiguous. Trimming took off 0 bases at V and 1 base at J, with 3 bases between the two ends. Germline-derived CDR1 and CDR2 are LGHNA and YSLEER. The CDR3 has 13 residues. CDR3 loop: CASSQDGQETQYF. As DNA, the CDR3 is TGCGCCAGCAGCCAAGACGGCCAAGAGACCCAGTACTTC.

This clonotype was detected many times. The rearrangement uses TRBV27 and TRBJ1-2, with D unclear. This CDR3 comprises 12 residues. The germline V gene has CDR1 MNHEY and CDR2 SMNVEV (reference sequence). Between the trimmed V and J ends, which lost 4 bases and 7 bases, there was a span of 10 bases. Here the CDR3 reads CASSSSGLGYTF. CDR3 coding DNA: TGTGCCAGCAGTTCCTCAGGTCTTGGCTACACCTTC.